This T cell receptor (beta chain) was identified during a study of T-cell memory formation after mild COVID-19. About the study: In these data, TCR clusters were largely donor specific.

CDR1 is SGHDT, CDR2 YYEEEE, per germline. After removal of 4 bases from V and 5 bases from J, the junction contained 9 bases not matched to a gene. CDR3 size: 15 residues. One entry per CDR3 protein results from TCRdb running MiXCR on the 5' RACE reads. The sample has over 130,000 distinct CDR3 sequences, roughly 13% seen once; the top ten hold roughly 28%. The chain combines TRBV5-6 with TRBJ1-2; 9 bases fit TRBD1. Input material: PBMCs or a T cell subset sorted from them (not recorded which). The TCR comes from an adult woman who had mild COVID-19 (a few samples of this study predate the infection). Cell type and time point are not known. The CDR3 is CASSQAGTGTYGYTF. The CDR3 nucleotides are TGTGCCAGCAGCCAAGCCGGGACAGGGACTTATGGCTACACCTTC.